This passage covers 6 T cell receptor beta chains from one sample sequenced in a study of blood T cell repertoires in COVID-19 (dated by TCRdb to the early 2020s). The library was built by means of the immunoSEQ multiplex PCR assay. TCRdb took over this immuneACCESS table, retaining in-frame rearrangements with V and J assigned. Such tables are incomplete; in checked studies, under half of the missing clones stem from an unresolved V gene, and the remainder is unexplained. A total of more than 300,000 clones appear in this sample, 70% to 90% of them only once. The top ten hold around 1.9% of the sample. Sequencing input: PBMCs or T cells enriched from blood (not recorded which). The receptors were sampled from a man aged 40-50 years in a cohort exposed to, infected with or recovered from COVID-19 (not recorded which).

The chain carries TRBV3-1 (or the pseudogene TRBV3-2) and TRBJ2-1; TRBD2 might be the D (7 bases). The germline gives CDR1 LGHDT, CDR2 YNNKEL (reference sequence). The V end lost 4 bases, the J end lost 8 bases, and 15 bases lay between the germline ends. The CDR3 sequence is 14 residues long. The CDR3 DNA sequence: TGTGCCAGCAGCCTCCGCGTGGGGGGGCATGAGCAGTTCTTC. The encoded protein is CASSLRVGGHEQFF.

This chain links TRBV5-4 with TRBJ2-1; 8 bases align to TRBD1. The CDR3 runs to 11 residues. Germline V gene data show CDR1 as SGHNT and CDR2 as YYREEE (reference sequence). Germline trimming cut 5 bases from V and 9 bases from J; bases unmatched to any gene: 1. CDR3 region: CASRQGAEQFF. The CDR3 DNA sequence: TGTGCCAGCAGGCAGGGGGCTGAGCAGTTCTTC.

V usage is TRBV5-1 and J usage is TRBJ2-2; TRBD2 agrees at 11 bases. V lost 2 bases to trimming and J lost 3 bases; unmatched junction nucleotides: 6. The V gene's germline CDR1 is SGHRS and CDR2 YFSETQ. The CDR3 runs 17 residues. CDR3 loop: CASSFTSGRLDTGELFF. The CDR3 nucleotides read TGCGCCAGCAGCTTTACTAGCGGGAGACTCGACACCGGGGAGCTGTTTTTT.

This clone has just a few counts. V gene TRBV19 combines with J gene TRBJ1-5; 7 bases are a match to TRBD1. Germline assignment: CDR1 LNHDA and CDR2 SQIVND (reference sequence). There are 17 residues in the CDR3. After removal of 6 bases from V and 1 base from J, the junction contained 12 bases not matched to a gene. Here the CDR3 DNA reads TGTGCCAGTAGAAACAGGGGCAGCCCCTTAAGCAATCAGCCCCAGCATTTT. Translation: CASRNRGSPLSNQPQHF.

V is TRBV7-9 and J is TRBJ2-1; TRBD2 matches at 8 bases. Germline values: CDR1 SEHNR, CDR2 FQNEAQ (reference sequence). The trim removed 1 base at V and 6 bases at J, leaving 5 bases unmatched. This CDR3 contains 15 residues. CDR3: CASSLDGRAANEQFF. CDR3 bases: TGTGCCAGCAGCTTAGACGGGAGGGCCGCCAATGAGCAGTTCTTC.

The gene calls are TRBV2 and TRBJ1-5, with D unclear. The CDR3 length is 15 residues. CDR1 is SNHLY, CDR2 FYNNEI, per germline. The V and J ends lost 2 bases and 2 bases respectively, with 10 bases between them. CDR3 in amino acids: CASSEKRLGNQPQHF. CDR3 coding DNA: TGTGCCAGCAGTGAAAAGAGGCTTGGCAATCAGCCCCAGCATTTT.